The table lists the clone carrying this T cell receptor (beta chain) with a few counts. The antigen remains undetermined. Primers used in a second PCR of about 6 to 11 cycles were a sample-barcoded 5' primer and a J-beta primer mix. MiXCR, applied by TCRdb to the 5' RACE reads, yields one record per CDR3 protein. The table lists about 720,000 distinct CDR3 sequences, around a fifth of them singletons. Each donor had approximately 10 milliliters of peripheral blood drawn. The sample originates from a study of blood T cells in healthy people across ages. Broader study findings: Conclusively comparing naive with antigen-experienced cells was impossible with unsorted PBMCs.

Trimming left V 5 bases short and J 4 bases short, with 15 bases between. In germline, CDR1 is SGHTA, CDR2 FQGNSA. The CDR3 totals 15 residues. The rearrangement uses TRBV7-2 and TRBJ1-5, with unresolved D. The clonotype originates from a man aged 65-85 years in good health. Sequenced input: blood. CDR3 nucleotides: TGTGCCAGCAGCCCGAATGCGAACCTTAATCAGCCCCAGCATTTT. It specifies CASSPNANLNQPQHF. The full variable domain, its missing parts supplied by reference TRBV7-2 and TRBJ1-5, is GAGVSQSPSNKVTEKGKDVELRCDPISGHTALYWYRQSLGQGLEFLIYFQGNSAPDKSGLPSDRFSAERTGGSVSTLTIQRTQQEDSAVYLCASSPNANLNQPQHFGDGTRLSIL.